Here is one T cell receptor beta chain with its context. Its antigen is still unknown. As processed by the authors: Because ImmunoSEQ provided only junction sequences with no quality scores, the filtering differed. Clones were sequenced by immunoSEQ multiplex PCR, and TCRdb holds only the in-frame ones, with some missing. D and trimming were read from the DNA, whereas the V and J calls and clone size are those reported in that table. The sample includes millions of clones, more than 85% of them seen just once. The sample comes from a study of shared clonotypes between healthy human individuals. Germline loops: CDR1 MNHNY, CDR2 SVGAGI (reference sequence). V lost 5 bases, J lost 6 bases, and 16 bases lay in between. This CDR3 region has 15 residues. Study-wide results and limits: Naive subsets, compared against memory subsets, generally had larger estimated richness values. Investigators expected sequencing depth to affect clonotype sharing among donors. Generation probabilities were higher for clonotypes shared across all four sorted-subset donors than for unshared ones.

Naive CD8 cells lacked CD45RO, underwent positive selection for CCR7 and left out terminally differentiated effector memory CD45RA+ cells. This TCR derives from a young man in good health. Some clones in this sample may be carry-over from other donors' samples. The sequenced sample was naive CD8+ T cells from PBMCs. This chain uses TRBV6-6 with TRBJ2-2; TRBD2 is a possible D gene (6 bases). CDR3 bases: TGTGCCAGCAGTCCCCGACTAGGTTTGGCCGGGGAGCTGTTTTTT. It codes for CASSPRLGLAGELFF.